The rows below give T cell receptor delta chains drawn from one sample of a study of Vδ1+ human thymocytes. TCRdb reapplied CATT to the multiplex PCR reads. The sample has about 75,000 delta-chain clones, approximately 37% seen once. The specimen sequenced was Vdelta1+ gamma-delta thymocytes from the thymus. The source is a boy in the first two years of life who had congenital heart surgery. The CDR3 runs from the conserved cysteine through the conserved F or W. The D gene is left open where the match is weak. A row's size may be missing; if present it is once, few, many or a size class.

clone size	J gene	V gene	D gene	CDR3 DNA	CDR3 protein
NA	TRDJ1	TRDV1	NA	TGTGCTCTTGGGGAACTCGCGCCTTGGGGAAAGCGGACCGATAAACTCATCTTT	CALGELAPWGKRTDKLIF
NA	TRDJ1	TRDV1	NA	TGTGCTCTGATTGACCGACTTTGTTGGGGCCACGCATTTACCTACACCGATAAACTCATCTTT	CALIDRLCWGHAFTYTDKLIF
few	TRDJ1	TRDV1	NA	TGTGCTCTTGGGGCGGGACAGCGCACCGATAAACTCATCTTT	CALGAGQRTDKLIF
few	TRDJ2	TRDV1	NA	TGTGCTCTTGGGGACCGGCCTTTCTTCCCGACAGCACAACTCTTCTTT	CALGDRPFFPTAQLFF
NA	TRDJ1	TRDV1	NA	TGTGCTCTTGGCGTAGTGTCTTCGCTCGTCGATAAACTCATCTTT	CALGVVSSLVDKLIF
few	TRDJ1	TRDV1	NA	TGTGCTCTTGGGGTGCTGGGCCACCCGTACACCGATAAACTCATCTTT	CALGVLGHPYTDKLIF
NA	TRDJ1	TRDV1	TRDD2	TGTGCTCTTGGGGAACTCGGCCTTCCTACGTTCTCAAGACAAGGGGGATCTGAGTACACCGATAAACTCATCTTT	CALGELGLPTFSRQGGSEYTDKLIF
NA	TRDJ1	TRDV1	TRDD3	TGTGCTCTTGGGGACTCCTGGGTGGGGGATCGGTCGGCCGATAAACTCATCTTT	CALGDSWVGDRSADKLIF
NA	TRDJ1	TRDV1	TRDD3	TGTGCTCTTGGGGAACTATACAGAGGATACGCCCCCGATAAACTCATCTTT	CALGELYRGYAPDKLIF
NA	TRDJ1	TRDV1	TRDD3	TGTGCTCTTGGGGAATTCGTTCGTCCCAGGGGTACTGGGGGATACCCTCATAAAGAGGGCGATAAACTCATCTTT	CALGEFVRPRGTGGYPHKEGDKLIF
few	TRDJ1	TRDV1	TRDD3	TGTGCTCTCTTCCCCTCCGACCCAACTGGGGGATACCCCGACACCGATAAACTCATCTTT	CALFPSDPTGGYPDTDKLIF
NA	TRDJ1	TRDV2	TRDD3	TGTGCCACCGGGTCAGGAGGGATACGTTACACCGATAAACTCATCTTT	CATGSGGIRYTDKLIF
NA	TRDJ1	TRDV1	NA	TGTGCTCTTGGGGACCTCTCCCAAGACACCGATAAACTCATCTTT	CALGDLSQDTDKLIF
NA	TRDJ1	TRDV1	TRDD3	TGTGCTCTTGGGGAACTTTCCTATTGTACTGGGGGATCGGGCACCGATAAACTCATCTTT	CALGELSYCTGGSGTDKLIF
few	TRDJ1	TRDV1	TRDD3	TGTGCTCTTGGGGGGCGTGCTGGGGGAGACACCGATAAACTCATCTTT	CALGGRAGGDTDKLIF
NA	TRDJ1	TRDV1	TRDD3	TGTGCTCTTGGGGAACAGGTCCTTCCATCAAGCTCCTGGGGGATATCAACCGATAAACTCATCTTT	CALGEQVLPSSSWGISTDKLIF
NA	TRDJ1	TRDV1	TRDD3	TGTGCTCTTGGAACTTCAAGGGGTGGGGGATACGCGGGGTACACCGATAAACTCATCTTT	CALGTSRGGGYAGYTDKLIF
few	TRDJ1	TRDV1	TRDD3	TGTGCTCCTGGGGAACCCGCCTTTTCCCTACTGGGGGACACCGATAAACTCATCTTT	CAPGEPAFSLLGDTDKLIF
few	TRDJ2	TRDV1	TRDD3	TGTGCTCTTGGGGAACTGGGCAACCCTACGGGTTGGGGGATAGCAGCACAACTCTTCTTT	CALGELGNPTGWGIAAQLFF
NA	TRDJ1	TRDV1	NA	TGTGCTCTTGGGGAACTCCCCCCCGTCCGAGGACGTACCGATAAACTCATCTTT	CALGELPPVRGRTDKLIF
NA	TRDJ1	TRDV1	NA	TGTGCTCTTGGGGAAAGGCCTTCCTACGCGAGCTGGGGGATGAGCGATAAACTCATCTTT	CALGERPSYASWGMSDKLIF
NA	TRDJ1	TRDV1	TRDD3	TGTGCTCTTGGGGACCCTTGTTCCATCTCGGAGGGGGATACTAGTGCCGATAAACTCATCTTT	CALGDPCSISEGDTSADKLIF
NA	TRDJ1	TRDV1	TRDD3	TGTGCTCTTGGGGAACTCAAATCTACTATCTGGGGGATGCGGCACACCGATAAACTCATCTTT	CALGELKSTIWGMRHTDKLIF
few	TRDJ1	TRDV1	TRDD3	TGTGCTCTTGGGGAAACAGATCCAACCCCAGCCTTGCCCCACTGGGGGAAACGTCTCATCTTT	CALGETDPTPALPHWGKRLIF
NA	TRDJ1	TRDV1	TRDD3	TGTGCTCTTGGGGGACGCCAGCCCGCTGGGGGACACCCTAAACTCATCTTT	CALGGRQPAGGHPKLIF
few	TRDJ1	TRDV1	TRDD3	TGTGCTCTTGGGATCCCGAAATCGCGGGAACGAGTACTGGGGGATTTTGTCCTCTCTCCCCCCGATAAACTCATCTTT	CALGIPKSRERVLGDFVLSPPDKLIF
few	TRDJ1	TRDV1	NA	TGTGCTCTTGGGGGACCATCACTGGGAGATAACACCGATAAACCCATCTTT	CALGGPSLGDNTDKPIF
NA	TRDJ1	TRDV3	TRDD3	TGTGCCTTTAATATGGGGGATACCCCCGATAAACTCATCTTT	CAFNMGDTPDKLIF
NA	TRDJ1	TRDV2	NA	TGTGCCACCGGCTGCAGAAACGACACCGATAAACTCATCTTT	CATGCRNDTDKLIF
few	TRDJ1	TRDV1	TRDD3	TGTGCTCTTGGGGATAGAGGTTTACGGCTGGGGGATATGGGAAGATTAACCGATAAACTCATCTTT	CALGDRGLRLGDMGRLTDKLIF
NA	TRDJ1	TRDV1	TRDD3	TGTGCTCTTGGGGAACTTATGTTTACGGGGGATAGACTGTACTTCGCCGATAAACTCATCTTT	CALGELMFTGDRLYFADKLIF
NA	TRDJ1	TRDV1	TRDD3	TGTGCTCTTGGGGAAACCTCGTTTCTGGGGGACCCTTACACCGATAAACTCATCTTT	CALGETSFLGDPYTDKLIF
NA	TRDJ1	TRDV1	TRDD3	TGTGCTCTTGGGGTTTTTTCCTCGTACTCACGGGGGATACTCGGTAAACTCATCTTT	CALGVFSSYSRGILGKLIF
few	TRDJ1	TRDV1	TRDD3	TGTGCTCTTGGGGAGCGGAAATGGGGGATAAAGTACACCGATAAACTCATCTTT	CALGERKWGIKYTDKLIF
many	TRDJ1	TRDV2	TRDD3	TGTGCCTGTGACACTTCGTACTGGGGTTACACCGATAAACTCATCTTT	CACDTSYWGYTDKLIF
NA	TRDJ1	TRDV1	NA	TGTGCTCTTGGGGACCCCGCCGGGGGGGGGGGCGATAAACTCATCTTT	CALGDPAGGGGDKLIF
few	TRDJ1	TRDV1	NA	TGTGCTCTTGGGGAACCTATGGCTTCCCCACTGCCCCCATGCGATAAACTCATCTTT	CALGEPMASPLPPCDKLIF
NA	TRDJ1	TRDV1	TRDD3	TGTGCTCTTGGGGAACAACTGGGGGTTTTCACCGATAAACTCATCTTT	CALGEQLGVFTDKLIF
NA	TRDJ1	TRDV1	NA	TGTGCTCTTGGGCCGCCGCTTCCTACAAGGGGATACGCGTACACCGATAAACTCATCTTT	CALGPPLPTRGYAYTDKLIF